This record concerns one T cell receptor beta chain sequence. Its antigen is undetermined. The CDR3 extends over 16 amino acids. Trimming removed 3 bases from V and 0 bases from J; junction bases left unmatched: 7. Per the germline V gene, CDR1 is SGHAT and CDR2 is FQNNGV. The source of the sample is a study of blood T cells in healthy people across ages. Points from the study as a whole: TCR beta diversity, measured per million T cells, fell in a roughly linear way with age. Unsorted PBMC input precluded a conclusive naive versus antigen-experienced comparison.

A sample-barcoded 5' primer and a J-beta primer mix were used in a second PCR of about 7 to 12 cycles. There were at least 3 million CDR3-containing paired-end reads obtained from each sample. MiXCR, applied by TCRdb to the 5' RACE reads, yields one record per CDR3 protein. The data hold about 1.8 million distinct CDR3 sequences, with about 50% observed a single time. Each sample used at least 7 million PBMCs. The TCR sequence derives from a woman aged 35 to 49 in good health. Specimen: blood. The chain has TRBV11-2 and TRBJ2-7, with 8 bases fitting TRBD2. The CDR3 spells CASSFSTGTSSYEQYF. The CDR3 region has the DNA TGTGCCAGCAGCTTTTCCACAGGGACTAGCTCCTACGAGCAGTACTTC.